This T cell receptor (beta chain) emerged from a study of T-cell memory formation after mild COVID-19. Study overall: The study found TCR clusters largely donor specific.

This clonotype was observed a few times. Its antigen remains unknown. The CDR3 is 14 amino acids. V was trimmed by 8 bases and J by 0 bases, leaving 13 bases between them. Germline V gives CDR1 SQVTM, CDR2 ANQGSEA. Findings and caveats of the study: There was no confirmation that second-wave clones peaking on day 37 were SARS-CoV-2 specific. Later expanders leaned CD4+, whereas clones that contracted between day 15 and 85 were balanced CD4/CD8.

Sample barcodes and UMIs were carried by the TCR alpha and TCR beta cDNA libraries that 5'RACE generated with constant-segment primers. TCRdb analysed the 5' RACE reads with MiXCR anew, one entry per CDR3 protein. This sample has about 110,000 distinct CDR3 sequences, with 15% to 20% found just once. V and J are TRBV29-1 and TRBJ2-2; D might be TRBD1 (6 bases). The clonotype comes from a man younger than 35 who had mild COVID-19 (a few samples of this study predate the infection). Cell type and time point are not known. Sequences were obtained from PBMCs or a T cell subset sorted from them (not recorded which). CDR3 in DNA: TGCAGCACCTCAGGGGTCTCGAACACCGGGGAGCTGTTTTTT. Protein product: CSTSGVSNTGELFF.